This TCR beta chain was retrieved from a study of PD-L1 blockade in urothelial cancer. Sequenced by immunoSEQ multiplex PCR; TCRdb stores in-frame clones only, minus some. The sample yields about 39,000 clones, just over 90% seen once. Time point described: pretreatment peripheral blood. V was pared by 0 bases and J by 7 bases, with 13 bases between. The CDR3 totals 15 residues. Germline CDR1 reads KGHSH; CDR2 reads LQKENI. This clonotype originated in a woman in her sixties or seventies with urothelial cancer. The chain links TRBV18 to TRBJ1-3, with a possible D match to TRBD1 (6 bases). The sample consisted of PBMCs, taken around atezolizumab (anti-PD-L1) treatment. The chain's CDR3 is CASSPPSLRGNTIYF. CDR3 DNA: TGTGCCAGCTCACCACCCTCACTTAGGGGGAACACCATATATTTT.